What follows are 9 T cell receptor beta chains derived from one specimen sequenced in a study of beta chain features in type 1 diabetes. Points from the study as a whole: TCRB CDR3s were moderately but significantly shorter in Type 1 diabetes patients in all four CD4+ subsets.

Expressed TCRB transcripts were sequenced, since all the RNA that had been isolated was reverse transcribed. Generated by immunoSEQ multiplex PCR, the TCRdb table keeps only in-frame clones and is missing some. This table has roughly 14,000 clones, roughly 67% appearing once. These receptors are not linked to any known antigen. Sequenced: stem cell memory CD4+ T cells from blood. Every receptor here comes from a young woman with type 1 diabetes.

This clone was found a few times. This chain joins TRBV4-3 and TRBJ1-5; D gene ambiguous. The CDR3 totals 15 residues. V lost 0 bases and J lost 9, with 15 bases in between. Looked up from germline, CDR1 is LGHNA and CDR2 is YSLEER. CDR3 sequence (DNA): TGCGCCAGCAGCCAAGAGAGATTTGGCGGCCTGCCCCAGCATTTT. This codes for CASSQERFGGLPQHF.

The DNA of the CDR3 is TGCGCCAGCAGCTTGGGTTGGACTCGCTCCTACAATGAGCAGTTCTTC. Translated, it gives CASSLGWTRSYNEQFF. The chain couples TRBV5-1 to TRBJ2-1, with TRBD2 as a possible D gene (5 bases). V shed 0 bases and J shed 0 bases, with 10 bases lying between them. The CDR3 sequence is 16 residues long. Germline lookup yields CDR1 SGHRS and CDR2 YFSETQ.

The CDR3 reads CASSPTGDNEKLFF. In DNA, the CDR3 is TGTGCCAGCAGCCCGACAGGGGATAATGAAAAACTGTTTTTT. V and J are TRBV7-2 and TRBJ1-4, with TRBD1 matching over 8 bases. The germline V gene encodes CDR1 SGHTA and CDR2 FQGNSA. This CDR3 is 14 amino acids long. The J segment lost 4 bases and the V segment lost 5 bases, leaving 3 bases of the junction unmatched.

The CDR3 protein is CASSFGGRAHTQYF. As DNA, the CDR3 is TGTGCCAGCAGCTTTGGCGGGAGGGCCCATACGCAGTATTTT. This rearrangement joins TRBV7-9 to TRBJ2-3, with TRBD2 identical over 9 bases. V shed 3 bases and J 7 bases; nucleotides not matched to a gene: 5. The length of the CDR3 is 14 residues. CDR1 SEHNR and CDR2 FQNEAQ come from the germline V gene (reference sequence).

J is TRBJ2-7 and V is TRBV5-1; 11 positions agree with TRBD2. Looked up from germline, CDR1 is SGHRS and CDR2 is YFSETQ. Germline trimming cut 3 bases from V and 6 bases from J; bases unmatched to any gene: 8. CDR3 length: 15 residues. The CDR3: CASSWGTSGYSEQYF. The CDR3 DNA reads TGCGCCAGCAGCTGGGGGACTAGCGGCTATTCCGAGCAGTACTTC.

The genes are TRBV6-1 and TRBJ2-7, with TRBD2 matching over 7 bases. V lost 6 bases and J lost 2; bases outside the gene matches: 7. CDR3 length: 14 residues. From germline, CDR1 is MNHNS and CDR2 SASEGT. DNA for the CDR3: TGTGCCAGCAGCCGGGGGGAGTGGGCCTACGAGCAGTACTTC. It codes for CASSRGEWAYEQYF.

Only a few counts were recorded for this clone. The rearrangement joins TRBV7-6 to TRBJ2-1; D is ambiguous. CDR1 is SGHVS, CDR2 FNYEAQ, per germline. The CDR3 totals 14 residues. The V and J ends lost 2 bases and 0 bases respectively, with 5 bases between them. The DNA of the CDR3 is TGTGCCAGCAGCTTAAGGAGCTCCTACAATGAGCAGTTCTTC. Translation gives CASSLRSSYNEQFF.

The V and J genes are TRBV6-5 and TRBJ2-5, with 13 bases aligning to TRBD2. Germline CDR1 MNHEY, CDR2 SVGAGI. The length of the CDR3 is 16 residues. The trim removed 0 bases at V and 6 bases at J, leaving 4 bases unmatched. The CDR3, as DNA: TGTGCCAGCAGTTACTCACCGGGACTAGCGGGGAAGACCCAGTACTTC. This encodes CASSYSPGLAGKTQYF.

V gene TRBV7-9 combines with J gene TRBJ1-5; TRBD1 is a possible D gene (5 bases). With 7 bases removed from V and 0 bases from J, the gap between germline ends came to 10 bases. Per germline, CDR1 SEHNR and CDR2 FQNEAQ (reference sequence). This CDR3 comprises 14 residues. CDR3 in amino acids: CASTGRGSNQPQHF. The DNA for the CDR3 is TGTGCCAGCACCGGAAGGGGTAGCAATCAGCCCCAGCATTTT.